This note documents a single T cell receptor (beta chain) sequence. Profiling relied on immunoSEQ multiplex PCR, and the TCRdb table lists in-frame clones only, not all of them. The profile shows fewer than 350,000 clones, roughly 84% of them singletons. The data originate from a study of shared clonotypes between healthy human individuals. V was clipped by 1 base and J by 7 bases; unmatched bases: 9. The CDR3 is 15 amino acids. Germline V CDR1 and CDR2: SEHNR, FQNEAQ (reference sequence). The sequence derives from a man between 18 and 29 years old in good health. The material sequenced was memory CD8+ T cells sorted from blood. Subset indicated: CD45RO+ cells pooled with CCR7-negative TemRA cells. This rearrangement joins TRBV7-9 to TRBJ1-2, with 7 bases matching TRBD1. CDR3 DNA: TGTGCCAGCAGCTTAGTCTCAGGGACAGAGTTTGGCTACACCTTC. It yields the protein CASSLVSGTEFGYTF.